This T cell receptor beta chain was recovered during a study of blood T cell repertoires in COVID-19. Overall study: COVID-19 samples, acute and convalescent, were from the United States, Italy and Spain. PBMCs, B-cell-depleted T cells, or T cells provided the cDNA or gDNA that made up the material.

Under the authors' procedure: For nucleated cells, counts were estimated from reference gene primer amplification. Assay: immunoSEQ multiplex PCR; the TCRdb copy retains only in-frame clones and omits some. V, J and clone size are taken as reported in that table, and D and trimming were inferred from the DNA itself. The sample carries 130,000 to 150,000 clones, 75% to 85% recorded once. The CDR3 spans 14 residues. Germline-derived CDR1 and CDR2 are SSHAT and FNYEAQ (reference sequence). Input material: peripheral blood. The chain joins TRBV7-7 to TRBJ2-2; a possible D gene is TRBD1 (7 bases). The sequence was obtained from a woman in her 50s in a cohort sampled during active or convalescent COVID-19. DNA of the CDR3: TGTGCTAGCGGCAGAGACAGGGCCACCGGGGAGCTGTTTTTT. Translated: CASGRDRATGELFF. Complete variable domain (other parts from reference TRBV7-7 and TRBJ2-2): GAGVSQSPRYKVTKRGQDVTLRCDPISSHATLYWYQQALGQGPEFLTYFNYEAQPDKSGLPSDRFSAERPEGSISTLTIQRTEQRDSAMYRCASGRDRATGELFFGEGSRLTVL.